These T cell receptor beta chains were read from a single sample in a study of shared clonotypes between healthy human individuals. TCRdb's copy holds only in-frame clones and misses some; the assay was immunoSEQ multiplex PCR. The sample consists of approximately 1.1 million clones, about 80% of them appearing once. Sequenced input: memory CD4+ T cells from PBMCs. These receptors came from a man aged 18 to 30 in good health. Some clones in this sample may be carry-over from other donors' samples. Each CDR3 is given with its conserved first and last residue. D genes are given only for firm matches. Clone size, where shown, is once, few, many, or a class for clones that have expanded.

D gene: .; V gene: TRBV28; J gene: TRBJ1-2; clone size: few; CDR3 protein: CASRKSGAGYGYTF; CDR3 DNA: TGTGCCAGCAGGAAAAGCGGGGCAGGCTATGGCTACACCTTC
D gene: TRBD2; V gene: TRBV7-2; J gene: TRBJ2-1; clone size: .; CDR3 protein: CASSFASGYNEQFF; CDR3 DNA: TGTGCCAGCAGCTTCGCTAGCGGCTACAATGAGCAGTTCTTC
D gene: .; V gene: TRBV4-1; J gene: TRBJ2-1; clone size: once; CDR3 protein: CASSQDHGSYNEQFF; CDR3 DNA: TGCGCCAGCAGCCAAGACCACGGCTCCTACAATGAGCAGTTCTTC
D gene: .; V gene: TRBV27; J gene: TRBJ1-5; clone size: .; CDR3 protein: CASSLKKGAPHRQPQHF; CDR3 DNA: TGTGCCAGCAGTTTAAAGAAGGGCGCACCTCATCGGCAGCCCCAGCATTTT
D gene: TRBD2; V gene: TRBV19; J gene: TRBJ2-3; clone size: .; CDR3 protein: CASSAGVNTDTQYF; CDR3 DNA: TGTGCCAGTAGCGCGGGAGTCAACACAGATACGCAGTATTTT
D gene: .; V gene: TRBV5-1; J gene: TRBJ2-2; clone size: .; CDR3 protein: CASTPGARAGELFF; CDR3 DNA: TGCGCCAGCACTCCTGGGGCCAGGGCCGGGGAGCTGTTTTTT
D gene: .; V gene: TRBV5-4; J gene: TRBJ2-3; clone size: once; CDR3 protein: CASSSGLGSTDTQYF; CDR3 DNA: TGTGCCAGCAGCTCGGGACTGGGAAGCACAGATACGCAGTATTTT
D gene: .; V gene: TRBV7-9; J gene: TRBJ2-5; clone size: once; CDR3 protein: CASRRGGAETQYF; CDR3 DNA: TGTGCCAGCAGAAGAGGTGGTGCAGAGACCCAGTACTTC
D gene: .; V gene: TRBV7-9; J gene: TRBJ1-1; clone size: .; CDR3 protein: CASSPKNRDTEAFF; CDR3 DNA: TGTGCCAGCAGCCCCAAAAACAGGGACACTGAAGCTTTCTTT
D gene: .; V gene: TRBV13; J gene: TRBJ2-3; clone size: .; CDR3 protein: CASSFPASTDTQYF; CDR3 DNA: TGTGCCAGCAGCTTCCCGGCTAGCACAGATACGCAGTATTTT
D gene: .; V gene: TRBV18; J gene: TRBJ2-3; clone size: once; CDR3 protein: CASHSETDTQYF; CDR3 DNA: TGTGCCAGCCATAGCGAAACAGATACGCAGTATTTT
D gene: .; V gene: TRBV19; J gene: TRBJ2-2; clone size: .; CDR3 protein: CASSKGVALNTGELFF; CDR3 DNA: TGTGCCAGTAGTAAGGGGGTAGCATTAAACACCGGGGAGCTGTTTTTT
D gene: .; V gene: TRBV29-1; J gene: TRBJ1-2; clone size: .; CDR3 protein: CSVEESGRPYGYTF; CDR3 DNA: TGCAGCGTTGAAGAGTCGGGCAGGCCCTATGGCTACACCTTC
D gene: .; V gene: TRBV28; J gene: TRBJ1-2; clone size: .; CDR3 protein: CASSLRMNYGYTF; CDR3 DNA: TGTGCCAGCAGTTTGCGAATGAACTATGGCTACACCTTC
D gene: .; V gene: TRBV18; J gene: TRBJ1-2; clone size: once; CDR3 protein: CASIGELGNYGYTF; CDR3 DNA: TGTGCCTCTATCGGCGAGTTGGGGAACTATGGCTACACCTTC
D gene: .; V gene: TRBV27; J gene: TRBJ1-5; clone size: .; CDR3 protein: CASITDRIQPQHF; CDR3 DNA: TGTGCCAGCATCACCGATCGGATTCAGCCCCAGCATTTT
D gene: .; V gene: TRBV9; J gene: TRBJ2-2; clone size: .; CDR3 protein: CASSVRMNTGELFF; CDR3 DNA: TGTGCCAGCAGCGTAAGGATGAACACCGGGGAGCTGTTTTTT